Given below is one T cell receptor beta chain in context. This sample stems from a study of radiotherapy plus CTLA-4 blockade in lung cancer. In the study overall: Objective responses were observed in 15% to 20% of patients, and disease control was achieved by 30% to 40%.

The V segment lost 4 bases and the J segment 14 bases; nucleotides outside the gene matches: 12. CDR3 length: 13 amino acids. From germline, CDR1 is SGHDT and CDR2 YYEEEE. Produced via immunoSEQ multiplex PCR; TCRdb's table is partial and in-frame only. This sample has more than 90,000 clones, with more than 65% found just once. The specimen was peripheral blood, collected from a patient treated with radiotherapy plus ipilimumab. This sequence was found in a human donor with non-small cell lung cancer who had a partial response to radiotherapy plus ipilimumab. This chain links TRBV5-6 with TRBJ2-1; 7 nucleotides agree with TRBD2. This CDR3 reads CASSPGNGRYEFF. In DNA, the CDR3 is TGTGCCAGCAGCCCCGGGAACGGGAGGTACGAGTTCTTC.